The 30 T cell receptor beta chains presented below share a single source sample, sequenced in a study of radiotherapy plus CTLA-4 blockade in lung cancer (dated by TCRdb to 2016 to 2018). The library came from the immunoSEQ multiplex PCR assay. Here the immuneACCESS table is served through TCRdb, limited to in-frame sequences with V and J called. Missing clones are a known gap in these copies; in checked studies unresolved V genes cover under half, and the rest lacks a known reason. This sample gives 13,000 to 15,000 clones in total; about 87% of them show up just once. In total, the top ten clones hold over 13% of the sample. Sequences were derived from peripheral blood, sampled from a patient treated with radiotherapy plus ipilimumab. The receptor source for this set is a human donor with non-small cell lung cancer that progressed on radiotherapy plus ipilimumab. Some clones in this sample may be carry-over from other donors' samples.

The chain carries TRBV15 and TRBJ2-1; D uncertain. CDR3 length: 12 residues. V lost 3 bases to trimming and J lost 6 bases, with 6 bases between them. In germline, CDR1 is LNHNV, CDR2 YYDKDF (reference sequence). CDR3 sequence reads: CATSSRGNEQFF. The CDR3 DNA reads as TGTGCCACCAGCAGTCGAGGCAATGAGCAGTTCTTC.

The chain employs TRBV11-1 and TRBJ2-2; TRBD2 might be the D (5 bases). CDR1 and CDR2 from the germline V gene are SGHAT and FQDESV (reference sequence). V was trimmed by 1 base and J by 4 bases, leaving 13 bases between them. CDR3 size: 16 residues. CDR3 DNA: TGTGCCAGCAGCTTAGAGAGGGTCAGGCGCACCGGGGAGCTGTTTTTT. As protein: CASSLERVRRTGELFF.

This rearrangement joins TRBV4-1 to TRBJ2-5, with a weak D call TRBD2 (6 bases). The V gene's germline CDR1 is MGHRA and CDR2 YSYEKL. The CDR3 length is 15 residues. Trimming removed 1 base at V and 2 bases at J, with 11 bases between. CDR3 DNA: TGCGCCAGCAGCCAAGCCGCCGGGACTCAAGAGACCCAGTACTTC. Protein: CASSQAAGTQETQYF.

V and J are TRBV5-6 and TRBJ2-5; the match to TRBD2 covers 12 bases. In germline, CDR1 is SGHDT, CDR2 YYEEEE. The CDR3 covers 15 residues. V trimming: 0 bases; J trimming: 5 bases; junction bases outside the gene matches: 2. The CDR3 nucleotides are TGTGCCAGCAGCTTGGTACTAGCGGGAGGTGAGACCCAGTACTTC. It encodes CASSLVLAGGETQYF.

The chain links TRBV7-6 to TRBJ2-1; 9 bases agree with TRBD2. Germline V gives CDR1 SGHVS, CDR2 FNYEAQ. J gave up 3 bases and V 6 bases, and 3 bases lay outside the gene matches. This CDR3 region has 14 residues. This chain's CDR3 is CASSFSGSYNEQFF. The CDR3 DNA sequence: TGTGCCAGCAGTTTTAGCGGGAGCTACAATGAGCAGTTCTTC.

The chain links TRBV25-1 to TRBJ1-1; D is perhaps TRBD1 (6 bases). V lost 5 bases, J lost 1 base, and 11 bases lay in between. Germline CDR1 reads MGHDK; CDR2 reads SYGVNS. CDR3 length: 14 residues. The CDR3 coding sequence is TGTGCCAGCAGTACTCACAGGGAGAACACTGAAGCTTTCTTT. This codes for CASSTHRENTEAFF.

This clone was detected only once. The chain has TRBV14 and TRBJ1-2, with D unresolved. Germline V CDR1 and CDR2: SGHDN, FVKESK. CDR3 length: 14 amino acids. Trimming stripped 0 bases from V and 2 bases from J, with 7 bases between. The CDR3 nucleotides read TGTGCCAGCAGCCAAGATGCGAGGAACTATGGCTACACCTTC. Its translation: CASSQDARNYGYTF.

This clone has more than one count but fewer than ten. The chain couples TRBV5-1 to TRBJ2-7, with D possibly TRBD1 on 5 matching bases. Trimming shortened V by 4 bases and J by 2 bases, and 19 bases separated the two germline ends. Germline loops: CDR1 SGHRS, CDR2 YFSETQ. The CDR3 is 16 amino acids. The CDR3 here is CASSPETTTVTYEQYF. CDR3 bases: TGCGCCAGCAGCCCAGAGACAACGACAGTTACCTACGAGCAGTACTTC.

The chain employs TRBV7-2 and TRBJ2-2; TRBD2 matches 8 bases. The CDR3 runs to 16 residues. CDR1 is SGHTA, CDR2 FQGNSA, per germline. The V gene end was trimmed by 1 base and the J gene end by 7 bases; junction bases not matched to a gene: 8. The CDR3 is CASSLEGTRRVGELFF. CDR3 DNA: TGTGCCAGCAGCTTAGAAGGGACTAGAAGGGTCGGGGAGCTGTTTTTT.

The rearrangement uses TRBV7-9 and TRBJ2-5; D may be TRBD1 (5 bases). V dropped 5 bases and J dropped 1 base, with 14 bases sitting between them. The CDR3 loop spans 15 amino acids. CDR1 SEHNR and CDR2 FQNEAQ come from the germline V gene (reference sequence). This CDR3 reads CASSPRQSAQETQYF. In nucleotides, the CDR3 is TGTGCCAGCAGCCCGCGACAGAGCGCCCAAGAGACCCAGTACTTC.

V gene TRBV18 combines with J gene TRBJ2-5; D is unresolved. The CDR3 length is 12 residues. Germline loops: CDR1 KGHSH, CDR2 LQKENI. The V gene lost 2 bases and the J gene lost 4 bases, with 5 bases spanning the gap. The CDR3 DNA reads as TGTGCCAGCTCACCAACTGCAGAGACCCAGTACTTC. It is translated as CASSPTAETQYF.

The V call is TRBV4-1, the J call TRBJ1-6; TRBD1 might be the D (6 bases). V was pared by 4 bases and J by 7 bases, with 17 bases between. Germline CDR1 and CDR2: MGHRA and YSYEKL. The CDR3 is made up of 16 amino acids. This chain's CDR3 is CASSPIQGMPNSPLHF. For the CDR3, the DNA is TGCGCCAGCAGCCCGATACAGGGTATGCCAAATTCACCCCTCCACTTT.

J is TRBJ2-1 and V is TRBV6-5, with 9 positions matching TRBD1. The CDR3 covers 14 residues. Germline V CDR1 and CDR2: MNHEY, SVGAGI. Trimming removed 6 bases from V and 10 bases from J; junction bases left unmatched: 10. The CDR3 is CASRGTGQLGEQFF. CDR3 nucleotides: TGTGCCAGCAGGGGGACAGGGCAATTGGGAGAGCAGTTCTTC.

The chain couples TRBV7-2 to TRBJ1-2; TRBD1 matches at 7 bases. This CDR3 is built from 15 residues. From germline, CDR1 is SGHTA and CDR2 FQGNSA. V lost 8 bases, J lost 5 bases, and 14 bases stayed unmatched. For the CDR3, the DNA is TGTGCCAGCCCCCTTGGGGACAGTGGTTGGTATGGCTACACCTTC. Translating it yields CASPLGDSGWYGYTF.

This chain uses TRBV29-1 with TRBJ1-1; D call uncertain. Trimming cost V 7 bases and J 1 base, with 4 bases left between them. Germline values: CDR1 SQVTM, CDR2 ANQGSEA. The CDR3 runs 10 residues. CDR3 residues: CSGGNTEAFF. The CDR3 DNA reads TGCAGCGGAGGGAACACTGAAGCTTTCTTT.

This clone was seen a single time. DNA of the CDR3: TGTGCCAGCAGTCCTCGGGGGGTAAGCAATCAGCCCCAGCATTTT. This encodes CASSPRGVSNQPQHF. V usage is TRBV2 and J usage is TRBJ1-5, with D tentatively TRBD1 (5 bases). Germline V lookup: CDR1 SNHLY, CDR2 FYNNEI. Trimming removed 5 bases from V and 1 base from J, with 12 bases in between. The CDR3 totals 15 residues.

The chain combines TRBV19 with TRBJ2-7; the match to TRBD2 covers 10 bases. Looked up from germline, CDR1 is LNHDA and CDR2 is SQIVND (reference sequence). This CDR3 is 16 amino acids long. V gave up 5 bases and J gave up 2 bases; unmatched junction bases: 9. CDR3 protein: CASSGPSGGNAYEQYF. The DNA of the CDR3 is TGTGCCAGTAGTGGCCCTAGCGGGGGAAATGCCTACGAGCAGTACTTC.

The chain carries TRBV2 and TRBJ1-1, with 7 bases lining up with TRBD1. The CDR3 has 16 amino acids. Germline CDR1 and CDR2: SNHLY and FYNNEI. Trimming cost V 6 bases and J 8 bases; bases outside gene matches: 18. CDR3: CASRNKGLTGEREAFF. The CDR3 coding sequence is TGTGCCAGCAGGAACAAGGGTTTAACAGGGGAGAGGGAAGCTTTCTTT.

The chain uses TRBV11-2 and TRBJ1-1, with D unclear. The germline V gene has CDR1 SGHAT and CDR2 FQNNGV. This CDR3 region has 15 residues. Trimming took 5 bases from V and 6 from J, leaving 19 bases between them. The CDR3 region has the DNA TGTGCCAGCAGCACCCCTCGACCCTCCGGGGCTGAAGCTTTCTTT. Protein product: CASSTPRPSGAEAFF.

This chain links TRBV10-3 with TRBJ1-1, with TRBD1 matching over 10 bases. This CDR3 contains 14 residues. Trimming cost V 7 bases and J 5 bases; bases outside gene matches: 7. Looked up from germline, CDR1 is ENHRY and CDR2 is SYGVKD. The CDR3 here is CAITTGTGETEAFF. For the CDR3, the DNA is TGTGCCATCACTACCGGGACAGGGGAAACTGAAGCTTTCTTT.

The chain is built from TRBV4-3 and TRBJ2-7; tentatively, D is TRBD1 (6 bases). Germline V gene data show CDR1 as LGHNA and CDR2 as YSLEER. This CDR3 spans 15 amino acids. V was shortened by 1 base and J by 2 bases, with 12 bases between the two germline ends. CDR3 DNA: TGCGCCAGCAGCCAAGGGGCCCACAGGGCCTACGAGCAGTACTTC. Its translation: CASSQGAHRAYEQYF.

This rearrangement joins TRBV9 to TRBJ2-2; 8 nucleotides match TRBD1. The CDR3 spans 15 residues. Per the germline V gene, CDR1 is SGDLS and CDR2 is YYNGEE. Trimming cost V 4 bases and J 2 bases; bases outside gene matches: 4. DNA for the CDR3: TGTGCCAGCAGCCCGACAGGGGTAAACACCGGGGAGCTGTTTTTT. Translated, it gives CASSPTGVNTGELFF.

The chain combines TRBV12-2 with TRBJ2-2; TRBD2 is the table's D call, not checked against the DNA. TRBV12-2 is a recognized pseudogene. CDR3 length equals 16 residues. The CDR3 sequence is CASRLLRAVNTGELFF. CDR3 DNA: TGTGCAAGTCGCTTATTGCGAGCGGTGAACACCGGGGAGCTGTTTTTT.

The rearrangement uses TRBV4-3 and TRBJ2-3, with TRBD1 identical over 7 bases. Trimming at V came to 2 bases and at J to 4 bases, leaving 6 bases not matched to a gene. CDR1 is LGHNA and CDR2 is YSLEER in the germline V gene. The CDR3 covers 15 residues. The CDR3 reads CASSQRGGQADTQYF. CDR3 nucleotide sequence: TGCGCCAGCAGCCAACGAGGGGGCCAAGCAGATACGCAGTATTTT.

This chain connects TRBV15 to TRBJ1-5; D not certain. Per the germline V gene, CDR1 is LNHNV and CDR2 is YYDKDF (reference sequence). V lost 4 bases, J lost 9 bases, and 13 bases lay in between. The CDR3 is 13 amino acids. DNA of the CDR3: TGTGCCACCAGCAAGGAGGGTTCGGGGCCCCAGCATTTT. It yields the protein CATSKEGSGPQHF.

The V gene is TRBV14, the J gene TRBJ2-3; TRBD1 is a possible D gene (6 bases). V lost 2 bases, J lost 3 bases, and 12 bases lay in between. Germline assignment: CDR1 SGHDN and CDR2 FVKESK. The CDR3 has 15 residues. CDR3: CASSQQLGATDTQYF. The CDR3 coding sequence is TGTGCCAGCAGCCAACAGTTGGGGGCAACAGATACGCAGTATTTT.

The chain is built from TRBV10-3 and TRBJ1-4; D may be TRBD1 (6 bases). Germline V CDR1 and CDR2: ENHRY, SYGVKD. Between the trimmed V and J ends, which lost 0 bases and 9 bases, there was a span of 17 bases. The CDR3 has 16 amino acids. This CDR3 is CAISESPKAQGKKLFF. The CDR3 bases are TGTGCCATCAGTGAGTCGCCGAAAGCACAGGGTAAAAAACTGTTTTTT.

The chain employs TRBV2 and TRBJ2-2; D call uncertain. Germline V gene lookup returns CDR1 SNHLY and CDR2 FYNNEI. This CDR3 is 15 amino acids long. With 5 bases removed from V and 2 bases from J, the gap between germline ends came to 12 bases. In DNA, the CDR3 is TGTGCCAGCAGTATGAGGCTGTTCAACACCGGGGAGCTGTTTTTT. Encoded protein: CASSMRLFNTGELFF. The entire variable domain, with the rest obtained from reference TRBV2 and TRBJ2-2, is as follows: EPEVTQTPSHQVTQMGQEVILRCVPISNHLYFYWYRQILGQKVEFLVSFYNNEISEKSEIFDDQFSVERPDGSNFTLKIRSTKLEDSAMYFCASSMRLFNTGELFFGEGSRLTVL.

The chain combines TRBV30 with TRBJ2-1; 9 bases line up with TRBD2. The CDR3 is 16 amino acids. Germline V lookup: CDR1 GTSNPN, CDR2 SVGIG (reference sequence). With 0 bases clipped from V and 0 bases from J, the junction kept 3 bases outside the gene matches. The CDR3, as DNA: TGTGCCTGGAGTGTAGCGGGAGGTGCCTCCTACAATGAGCAGTTCTTC. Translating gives CAWSVAGGASYNEQFF.

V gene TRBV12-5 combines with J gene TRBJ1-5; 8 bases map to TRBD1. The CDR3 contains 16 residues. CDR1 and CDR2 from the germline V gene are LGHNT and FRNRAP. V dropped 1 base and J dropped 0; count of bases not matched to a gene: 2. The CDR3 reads CASGLGTGYSNQPQHF. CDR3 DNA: TGTGCTAGTGGTTTGGGGACAGGGTATAGCAATCAGCCCCAGCATTTT.